This passage covers 4 T cell receptor beta chains from one sample sequenced in a study of T cells in Graves' hyperthyroidism and ophthalmopathy. RNA transcripts served as the template for amplifying TCR beta CDR3 regions. In the first-round RT-PCR of the TCR CDR3, the HTBI primer set was used. TCRdb called the multiplex PCR reads again in MiXCR, with one record for every CDR3 protein. The sample shows around 440,000 distinct CDR3 sequences, approximately 15% of them seen only once. Material: blood. These receptors originate from a woman under 30 with Graves' hyperthyroidism.

The sample holds a few counts of this clonotype. The rearrangement links TRBV20-1 to TRBJ2-7, with 7 nucleotides matching TRBD1. The CDR3 runs to 14 residues. V lost 0 bases and J lost 2; bases outside the gene matches: 4. Germline V gene data show CDR1 as DFQATT and CDR2 as SNEGSKA (reference sequence). CDR3 in DNA: TGCAGTGCTAGAGATCCAAGGGGGCCCTACGAGCAGTACTTC. Translation: CSARDPRGPYEQYF.

This clonotype was counted ten times or more. This chain connects TRBV27 to TRBJ2-2; D unresolved. CDR3 length: 15 residues. The germline gives CDR1 MNHEY, CDR2 SMNVEV (reference sequence). The ends were cut back, 6 bases at V and 5 bases at J, with 16 bases in the middle. The CDR3 DNA is TGTGCCAGCAGGCCGGGTCAACTCGAGACCGGGGAGCTGTTTTTT. This translates into CASRPGQLETGELFF.

This clonotype was seen repeatedly, ten times or more. V and J are TRBV7-8 and TRBJ1-4; TRBD1 is a possible D gene (5 bases). CDR1 and CDR2 (germline): SGHVS, FQNEAQ. The V end lost 3 bases, the J end lost 7 bases, and 12 bases lay between the germline ends. There are 14 residues in the CDR3. CDR3 sequence reads: CASSFRGASEKLFF. For the CDR3, the DNA is TGTGCCAGCAGCTTTAGGGGCGCGAGTGAAAAACTGTTTTTT.

The chain recombines TRBV28 with TRBJ1-6, with TRBD1 matching 8 bases. The J segment lost 10 bases and the V segment lost 3 bases, leaving 11 bases of the junction unmatched. The CDR3 spans 16 residues. The germline gives CDR1 MDHEN, CDR2 SYDVKM. CDR3 DNA sequence: TGTGCCAGCAGTTTCCTCCGGGACAGGCTCTACTCACCCCTCCACTTT. Translating gives CASSFLRDRLYSPLHF.